These 29 T cell receptor beta chains were sequenced from one sample in a study of T cells after yellow fever vaccination. A single record per CDR3 protein comes from TCRdb applying MiXCR to the 5' RACE reads. The sample lists 350,000 to 550,000 distinct CDR3 sequences, roughly a sixth occurring once. Sample: PBMCs, taken before the yellow fever booster vaccination. The receptors were sampled from a man aged 18 to 29 who received the YFV17D yellow fever vaccine.

The rearrangement uses TRBV7-2 and TRBJ1-1; D is possibly TRBD1 (5 bases). Germline values: CDR1 SGHTA, CDR2 FQGNSA. This CDR3 spans 16 amino acids. With 4 bases removed from V and 4 bases from J, the gap between germline ends came to 19 bases. The CDR3 sequence: CASSSPWPAGRTEAFF. As DNA, the CDR3 is TGTGCCAGCAGCTCCCCGTGGCCCGCAGGGCGCACTGAAGCTTTCTTT.

This clonotype has just a few counts. V and J are TRBV7-2 and TRBJ2-7; a weak D match, TRBD2 (5 bases). Trimming removed 1 base at V and 6 bases at J, with 13 bases between. Germline CDR1 reads SGHTA; CDR2 reads FQGNSA. This CDR3 region has 14 residues. CDR3 sequence: CASSLDWRVGEQYF. The CDR3 nucleotides are TGTGCCAGCAGCTTAGACTGGCGGGTCGGCGAGCAGTACTTC.

In this sample, this clonotype turned up a few times. The chain couples TRBV24-1 to TRBJ2-2, with 10 bases aligning to TRBD2. This CDR3 is 17 amino acids long. The V and J ends lost 3 bases and 5 bases, in that order; junction bases with no gene match: 8. Germline V gives CDR1 KGHDR, CDR2 SFDVKD. CDR3 DNA sequence: TGTGCCACCAGTGATCCAGCTAGCGGGGGTCCTACCGGGGAGCTGTTTTTT. It is translated as CATSDPASGGPTGELFF.

The chain has TRBV27 and TRBJ1-2; the match to TRBD1 covers 7 bases. Germline loops: CDR1 MNHEY, CDR2 SMNVEV (reference sequence). The CDR3 consists of 16 residues. The V gene end was trimmed by 10 bases and the J gene end by 1 base; junction bases not matched to a gene: 15. Here the CDR3 DNA reads TGTGCCACCTCACGGGACAGTAACCCTTATAACTATGGCTACACCTTC. It codes for CATSRDSNPYNYGYTF.

This clonotype was observed a single time. The CDR3 sequence is CASSESGHRGRPQHF. Here the CDR3 DNA reads TGTGCCAGCAGTGAATCAGGACACCGCGGGAGGCCCCAGCATTTT. The chain combines TRBV25-1 with TRBJ1-5, with a weak D call TRBD1 (5 bases). The CDR3 length is 15 residues. CDR1 and CDR2 (germline): MGHDK, SYGVNS. Trimming took 1 base from V and 9 from J, leaving 16 bases between them.

This clonotype occurred a few times. This chain links TRBV20-1 with TRBJ2-7; 7 bases line up with TRBD1. Germline CDR1 reads DFQATT; CDR2 reads SNEGSKA (reference sequence). The CDR3 totals 15 residues. The trim removed 0 bases at V and 4 bases at J, leaving 9 bases unmatched. CDR3 nucleotides: TGCAGTGCTAGAGATCTCGGGGACAGAAGTTACGAGCAGTACTTC. Translation gives CSARDLGDRSYEQYF.

The chain has TRBV5-5 and TRBJ2-2; D is perhaps TRBD2 (5 bases). CDR1 and CDR2 (germline): SGHKS, YYEKEE (reference sequence). The V end was cut by 3 bases, the J end by 6 bases, with 12 bases between. The CDR3 length is 14 residues. The CDR3 loop reads CASSSGRGSGELFF. The CDR3 bases are TGTGCCAGCAGCTCGGGTCGGGGTTCCGGGGAGCTGTTTTTT.

This clonotype was counted between two and nine times. The V call is TRBV15, the J call TRBJ2-3, with D hard to call. The CDR3 is 15 residues long. Germline CDR1 is LNHNV and CDR2 is YYDKDF (reference sequence). The V gene lost 0 bases and the J gene lost 3 bases, with 10 bases spanning the gap. The CDR3 coding sequence is TGTGCCACCAGCAGAGAGCCCGGTGGAACAGATACGCAGTATTTT. Amino acid sequence: CATSREPGGTDTQYF.

The J gene is TRBJ1-4, the V gene TRBV7-2, with no clear D. This CDR3 has 12 residues. The germline V gene encodes CDR1 SGHTA and CDR2 FQGNSA. Trimming cost V 1 base and J 8 bases, with 5 bases left between them. CDR3 region: CASSLVAEKLFF. The CDR3 DNA reads as TGTGCCAGCAGCTTAGTGGCGGAAAAACTGTTTTTT. The full variable domain, in which reference TRBV7-2 and TRBJ1-4 provide the parts outside the CDR3, is GAGVSQSPSNKVTEKGKDVELRCDPISGHTALYWYRQSLGQGLEFLIYFQGNSAPDKSGLPSDRFSAERTGGSVSTLTIQRTQQEDSAVYLCASSLVAEKLFFGSGTQLSVL.

This chain connects TRBV5-1 to TRBJ1-2; D may be TRBD1 (5 bases). The CDR3 extends over 16 amino acids. Trimming pared 3 bases from V and 8 bases from J, leaving 23 bases between. From germline, CDR1 is SGHRS and CDR2 YFSETQ. The CDR3 DNA follows: TGCGCCAGCAGCTCGGGCCGGGACCCGGGGATTGAAGGCTACACCTTC. Protein sequence: CASSSGRDPGIEGYTF.

The V gene is TRBV7-3, the J gene TRBJ2-2, with D tentatively TRBD1 or TRBD2 (5 bases each). The V end lost 8 bases, the J end lost 5 bases, and 15 bases lay between the germline ends. The germline CDR1 and CDR2 sequences are SGHTA and FQGTGA. The CDR3 loop spans 14 amino acids. The CDR3 coding sequence is TGTGCCAGCTCTTCGGGACCAAAAACCGGGGAGCTGTTTTTT. Translating it yields CASSSGPKTGELFF.

The chain is built from TRBV4-3 and TRBJ2-7, with D perhaps matching TRBD1 (5 bases). Between the trimmed V and J ends, which lost 1 base and 12 bases, there was a span of 13 bases. Germline loops: CDR1 LGHNA, CDR2 YSLEER. This CDR3 spans 12 amino acids. CDR3 amino acids: CASSQASGFSYV. The CDR3 DNA is TGCGCCAGCAGCCAAGCGTCAGGGTTTTCGTACGTC.

The chain employs TRBV4-3 and TRBJ2-3; 7 bases are a match to TRBD2. This CDR3 spans 17 amino acids. J gave up 4 bases and V 1 base, and 11 bases lay outside the gene matches. The germline gives CDR1 LGHNA, CDR2 YSLEER. CDR3 sequence reads: CASSQGGGGFSADTQYF. As DNA, the CDR3 is TGCGCCAGCAGCCAAGGGGGCGGGGGATTTTCGGCAGATACGCAGTATTTT.

This clonotype was counted between two and nine times. The rearrangement uses TRBV5-5 and TRBJ1-5, with a possible D match to TRBD1 (5 bases). V was shortened by 0 bases and J by 3 bases, with 10 bases between the two germline ends. CDR1 is SGHKS, CDR2 YYEKEE, per germline (reference sequence). This CDR3 comprises 15 residues. CDR3 coding DNA: TGTGCCAGCAGCTTGGTTGGGACTAACAATCAGCCCCAGCATTTT. Amino acids: CASSLVGTNNQPQHF.

This clonotype was seen a few times. The chain combines TRBV4-3 with TRBJ2-3; TRBD1 is a possible D gene (5 bases). This CDR3 spans 14 amino acids. V dropped 1 base and J dropped 9 bases, with 14 bases sitting between them. Germline assignment: CDR1 LGHNA and CDR2 YSLEER. Here the CDR3 DNA reads TGCGCCAGCAGCCAAGCTAACAGGCGCATGACGCAGTATTTT. It specifies CASSQANRRMTQYF.

This clonotype showed up many times. The CDR3 DNA reads as TGTGCCAGCAGTTCGACCTATTCTGGAAACACCATATATTTT. It specifies CASSSTYSGNTIYF. The chain is built from TRBV12-3 or TRBV12-4 and TRBJ1-3; D is unclear. V was shortened by 4 bases and J by 1 base, with 8 bases between the two germline ends. The length of the CDR3 is 14 residues.

The V and J genes are TRBV9 and TRBJ2-3, with TRBD1 matching 7 bases. This CDR3 is built from 14 residues. Germline CDR1 is SGDLS and CDR2 is YYNGEE. Trimming cost V 2 bases and J 2 bases; bases outside gene matches: 2. CDR3 sequence: CASSVDRNTDTQYF. For the CDR3, the DNA is TGTGCCAGCAGCGTGGACAGGAACACAGATACGCAGTATTTT. Supplemented by reference TRBV9 and TRBJ2-3, the full variable domain reads DSGVTQTPKHLITATGQRVTLRCSPRSGDLSVYWYQQSLDQGLQFLIQYYNGEERAKGNILERFSAQQFPDLHSELNLSSLELGDSALYFCASSVDRNTDTQYFGPGTRLTVL.

This rearrangement joins TRBV5-1 to TRBJ1-1; D ambiguous. CDR3 length equals 13 residues. The germline gives CDR1 SGHRS, CDR2 YFSETQ. V lost 6 bases to trimming and J lost 1 base, with 10 bases between them. The DNA for the CDR3 is TGCGCCAGCACCTCCTTTCCGAACACTGAAGCTTTCTTT. It encodes CASTSFPNTEAFF.

This clonotype was detected ten times or more. V gene TRBV6-4 combines with J gene TRBJ2-1, with TRBD2 matching 13 bases. The V and J ends lost 3 bases and 8 bases, in that order; junction bases with no gene match: 4. Germline assignment: CDR1 MRHNA and CDR2 SNTAGT. The CDR3 contains 15 residues. The CDR3 spells CASSETSGGAHEQFF. The CDR3 nucleotides read TGTGCCAGCAGTGAAACTAGCGGGGGGGCACATGAGCAGTTCTTC.

This clonotype has just a few counts. This chain uses TRBV18 with TRBJ1-1, with 7 bases that match TRBD1. This CDR3 is built from 16 residues. V dropped 3 bases and J dropped 5; count of bases not matched to a gene: 12. Germline V gene lookup returns CDR1 KGHSH and CDR2 LQKENI. Here the CDR3 reads CASSPSTRQGGTEAFF. In DNA, the CDR3 is TGTGCCAGCTCACCCAGCACCCGACAGGGCGGAACTGAAGCTTTCTTT.

This clonotype came up once. The chain recombines TRBV29-1 with TRBJ2-6, with 13 bases identical to TRBD2. Trimming at V came to 6 bases and at J to 1 base, leaving 6 bases not matched to a gene. Germline-derived CDR1 and CDR2 are SQVTM and ANQGSEA. This CDR3 is 17 amino acids long. The chain's CDR3 is CSVGTSGAGSGANVLTF. Here the CDR3 DNA reads TGCAGCGTGGGGACTAGCGGGGCCGGGTCTGGGGCCAACGTCCTGACTTTC.

There are a few counts of this clonotype. The gene calls are TRBV7-2 and TRBJ2-3; no reliable D call. Trimming took off 2 bases at V and 4 bases at J, with 13 bases between the two ends. The CDR3 sequence is 15 residues long. Per the germline V gene, CDR1 is SGHTA and CDR2 is FQGNSA. Here the CDR3 DNA reads TGTGCCAGCAGCTTATCTATGGTGACCGCAGATACGCAGTATTTT. The encoded protein is CASSLSMVTADTQYF.

V and J are TRBV9 and TRBJ2-1; possibly TRBD1 for D (6 bases). The V gene's germline CDR1 is SGDLS and CDR2 YYNGEE. This CDR3 comprises 16 residues. The V and J ends lost 0 bases and 8 bases respectively, with 18 bases between them. Written as DNA, the CDR3 is TGTGCCAGCAGCGTAGACGGCAGGGGCGTAGAGGATGAGCAGTTCTTC. Protein sequence: CASSVDGRGVEDEQFF.

This clonotype showed up just a few times. The chain couples TRBV6-4 to TRBJ1-6; TRBD1 might be the D (5 bases). The germline V gene has CDR1 MRHNA and CDR2 SNTAGT. This CDR3 has 17 amino acids. V lost 7 bases to trimming and J lost 14 bases, with 30 bases between them. The CDR3 sequence: CASTKPLDTPREVALHF. The CDR3 DNA is TGTGCCAGCACTAAACCTCTGGACACCCCAAGAGAGGTGGCCCTCCACTTT.

This clonotype turned up a few times. The J gene is TRBJ2-3, the V gene TRBV20-1; D unresolved. Trimming removed 5 bases from V and 5 bases from J, with 17 bases in between. The germline CDR1 and CDR2 sequences are DFQATT and SNEGSKA (reference sequence). The CDR3 is made up of 14 amino acids. CDR3: CSASKPAGGDTQYF. The CDR3 DNA follows: TGCAGTGCTTCCAAGCCAGCCGGCGGAGATACGCAGTATTTT.

The rearrangement uses TRBV7-2 and TRBJ2-5; D gene ambiguous. In germline, CDR1 is SGHTA, CDR2 FQGNSA. CDR3 length: 13 residues. With 5 bases removed from V and 0 bases from J, the gap between germline ends came to 7 bases. The chain's CDR3 is CASSQTYQETQYF. CDR3 coding DNA: TGTGCCAGCAGCCAGACCTACCAAGAGACCCAGTACTTC. The complete variable domain, with remaining parts taken from reference TRBV7-2 and TRBJ2-5, reads GAGVSQSPSNKVTEKGKDVELRCDPISGHTALYWYRQSLGQGLEFLIYFQGNSAPDKSGLPSDRFSAERTGGSVSTLTIQRTQQEDSAVYLCASSQTYQETQYFGPGTRLLVL.

The gene calls are TRBV29-1 and TRBJ2-6; no clear D gene. Trimming took 4 bases from V and 0 from J, leaving 7 bases between them. CDR3 length: 14 residues. Germline assignment: CDR1 SQVTM and CDR2 ANQGSEA. The CDR3 region is CSVAGHSGANVLTF. CDR3 coding DNA: TGCAGCGTTGCAGGCCACTCTGGGGCCAACGTCCTGACTTTC.

At least ten counts were recorded for this clonotype. J is TRBJ1-2 and V is TRBV6-5; a weak D match, TRBD1 (5 bases). Germline values: CDR1 MNHEY, CDR2 SVGAGI. The V end lost 10 bases, the J end lost 5 bases, and 17 bases lay between the germline ends. This CDR3 spans 13 amino acids. The CDR3 loop reads CAISPGRSYGYTF. The CDR3 DNA follows: TGTGCCATCTCACCGGGACGGTCATATGGCTACACCTTC.

This clonotype has only a few counts. The rearrangement joins TRBV12-3 or TRBV12-4 to TRBJ2-7; TRBD1 aligns across 12 bases. The CDR3 length is 15 residues. V dropped 6 bases and J dropped 6; count of bases not matched to a gene: 9. The CDR3 nucleotides read TGTGCCAGCAGCCCTGGGACAGGGGGCGGAGGCGAGCAGTACTTC. It translates to CASSPGTGGGGEQYF.